The T cell receptor (beta chain) described here comes from a study of radiotherapy plus CTLA-4 blockade in lung cancer. It was focal radiation plus CTLA-4 blockade with ipilimumab that patients with chemo-refractory metastatic non-small-cell lung cancer received. The data were produced by immunoSEQ multiplex PCR, yet TCRdb's version contains in-frame clones alone and is incomplete. This sample has about 1,600 clones, with around nine tenths found just once. This clone showed up just a few times. Trimming cost V 5 bases and J 5 bases, with 9 bases left between them. The CDR3 runs 12 residues. CDR1 is SGHAT, CDR2 FQNNGV, per germline.

The sample was tumor tissue, taken from a patient treated with radiotherapy plus ipilimumab. This receptor was identified in a human donor with non-small cell lung cancer who had a complete response to radiotherapy plus ipilimumab. This chain joins TRBV11-2 and TRBJ1-1; D possibly corresponds to TRBD1 (5 bases). The DNA of the CDR3 is TGTGCCAGCAGCACGGGGGGTACTGAAGCTTTCTTT. It yields the protein CASSTGGTEAFF.